This T cell receptor (beta chain) was obtained from a study of T cells in Graves' hyperthyroidism and ophthalmopathy. This clonotype has a count of ten or more. V shed 1 base and J 6 bases; nucleotides not matched to a gene: 10. The CDR3 runs 16 residues. Germline V CDR1 and CDR2: DFQATT, SNEGSKA (reference sequence). Patients between 18 and 65 years old had hyperthyroidism, newly diagnosed and lasting under 2 months. Researchers took RNA transcripts and amplified the TCR beta CDR3 regions from them. RT-PCR in the first round (using the HTBI primer set) targeted the TCR CDR3. TCRdb reprocessed the multiplex PCR reads with MiXCR, giving one entry per CDR3 protein. Seen here are fewer than 450,000 distinct CDR3 sequences, roughly 17% observed once, and the top ten hold 30% to 35%.

The sequenced sample was blood. The J gene is TRBJ2-3, the V gene TRBV20-1; 10 bases match TRBD2. This receptor was identified in a woman under 40 with Graves' hyperthyroidism that later progressed to Graves' ophthalmopathy. DNA for the CDR3: TGCAGTGCTAGAGCTGTGCTAGCGGGGGCTACTGATACGCAGTATTTT. Its protein is CSARAVLAGATDTQYF.